This TCR beta chain comes out of a study of CD8+CD57+ T cells in acquired aplastic anemia. Genomic DNA served as template for TCR beta VDJ and CDR3 profiling. TCRdb processed the reads anew with MiXCR; each CDR3 protein has one entry. The sample includes approximately 250,000 distinct CDR3 sequences, roughly 82% of them seen just once. This CDR3 comprises 14 residues. V was pared by 4 bases and J by 2 bases, with 12 bases between. CDR1 and CDR2 (germline): SGHKS, YYEKEE (reference sequence). Study findings and constraints: Patients did not significantly differ from controls in CD8+ Simpson's diversity.

Those patients picked for sequencing had displayed CD8+CD57+ cell expansion on flow cytometry. By the time of blood sampling, patients had still received no therapy. As regards this clonotype: Its antigen remains unknown.

The clonotype was recovered from a human donor with aplastic anemia. This chain uses TRBV5-5 with TRBJ2-5, with TRBD2 as a possible D gene (5 bases). Sequenced sample: sorted CD4+, CD8+, or CD8+CD57+ T cells (not recorded which) from PBMCs. The CDR3 sequence: CASSQHGKQETQYF. CDR3 in DNA: TGTGCCAGCAGCCAACACGGGAAGCAAGAGACCCAGTACTTC. Complete variable domain (other parts from reference TRBV5-5 and TRBJ2-5): DAGVTQSPTHLIKTRGQQVTLRCSPISGHKSVSWYQQVLGQGPQFIFQYYEKEERGRGNFPDRFSARQFPNYSSELNVNALLLGDSALYLCASSQHGKQETQYFGPGTRLLVL.